The T cell receptor beta chain under discussion was sequenced for a study of blood T cells in healthy people across ages. Overall study context: In model experiments, template switching was able to capture about one barcoded beta molecule for every two T cells that were present.

The length of the CDR3 is 11 residues. V was trimmed by 5 bases and J by 6 bases, leaving 7 bases between them. Study-wide results and limits: A strong correlation between TCR beta diversity and naive T cell percentage was seen.

For the second PCR, which ran for about 7 to 11 cycles, a sample-barcoded 5' primer and a J-beta primer mix were used. Each of the samples gave a minimum of 3 million paired-end reads that contained CDR3. TCRdb passed the 5' RACE reads through MiXCR, listing each CDR3 protein once. The repertoire holds around 1.5 million distinct CDR3 sequences, with roughly 32% as singletons. This clonotype was seen many times. Its antigen is as yet unknown. The clonotype originates from a woman aged 30 to 39 in good health. The J gene is TRBJ1-2, the V gene TRBV12-3 or TRBV12-4; D is uncertain. The sequenced material came from blood. CDR3 protein: CASSLGNGYTF. The CDR3 bases are TGTGCCAGCAGTCTGGGAAATGGCTACACCTTC.